This T cell receptor beta chain was recovered during a study of brain T cells in children with intractable seizures. Surgery cases with the highest brain T cell transcript signatures were chosen for sequencing. Points from the study as a whole: HCMV serostatus was not known, and viral specificity came from CDR3 similarity only.

A note on this clone: No antigen is known for it.

CDR3 length: 14 residues. The V gene's germline CDR1 is LNHNV and CDR2 YYDKDF (reference sequence). Trimming shortened V by 1 base and J by 4 bases, and 10 bases separated the two germline ends. TCRdb's copy holds only in-frame clones and misses some; the assay was immunoSEQ multiplex PCR. The sample holds approximately 60,000 clones, around 96% seen once. The chain uses TRBV15 and TRBJ1-2; D perhaps matches TRBD1 (5 bases). This TCR was sampled from a boy in the first two years of life with focal cortical dysplasia and intractable seizures. The source material was peripheral blood, sampled at surgery. The CDR3 sequence is CATSRGGDGYGYTF. The CDR3 DNA reads as TGTGCCACCAGCAGAGGAGGGGATGGCTATGGCTACACCTTC.